The source of this T cell receptor beta chain is a study of shared clonotypes between healthy human individuals. Study-level findings and limits: An expected dependence of interdonor clonotype sharing on sequencing depth was noted. Memory subsets generally showed smaller estimated richness than naive subsets did. Sharing across four donors was highest in naive CD4 (approximately 5%) and lowest in memory CD8 (approximately 0.4%).

For this clone: The antigen is undetermined.

The study drew its donors from healthy HIV-negative adults without recent acute infections or vaccinations. The V end was cut by 10 bases, the J end by 2 bases, with 11 bases between. Germline V CDR1 and CDR2: MNHNY, SVGAGI (reference sequence). The CDR3 contains 13 residues. The assay was immunoSEQ multiplex PCR, and TCRdb's table has in-frame clones only and misses some. The sample lists about 770,000 clones; around 77% were seen once. The sequence was obtained from a young woman in good health. Sequenced: memory CD4+ T cells sorted from blood. Subset described: CD45RA-negative fraction. The V and J genes are TRBV6-6 and TRBJ2-2, with a possible D match to TRBD1 (5 bases). CDR3 nucleotides: TGTGCCACCAGGACACTTAACACCGGGGAGCTGTTTTTT. Its protein is CATRTLNTGELFF.